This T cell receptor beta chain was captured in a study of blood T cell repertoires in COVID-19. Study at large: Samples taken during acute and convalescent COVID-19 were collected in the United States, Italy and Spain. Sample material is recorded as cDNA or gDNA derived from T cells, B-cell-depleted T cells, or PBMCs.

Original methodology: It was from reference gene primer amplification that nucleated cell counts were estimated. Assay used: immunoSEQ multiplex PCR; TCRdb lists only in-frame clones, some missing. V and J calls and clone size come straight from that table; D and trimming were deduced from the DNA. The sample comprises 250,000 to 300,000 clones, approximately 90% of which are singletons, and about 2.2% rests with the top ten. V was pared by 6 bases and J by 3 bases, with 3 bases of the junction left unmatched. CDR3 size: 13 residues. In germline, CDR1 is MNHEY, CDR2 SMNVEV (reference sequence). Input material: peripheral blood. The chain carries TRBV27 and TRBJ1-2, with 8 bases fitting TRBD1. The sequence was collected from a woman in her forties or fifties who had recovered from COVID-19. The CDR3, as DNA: TGTGCCAGCAGAAAGGACAGGGACTATGGCTACACCTTC. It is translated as CASRKDRDYGYTF.